This TCR beta chain originates from a study of cytomegalovirus exposure and HLA in healthy donors. As for the study in general: A previous analysis identified 100 million to 120 million unique TCR beta sequences derived from some 200 million T cells. Study-wide results and caveats: Among TCR beta chains, those listed as cytomegalovirus-associated numbered under 200.

Germline loops: CDR1 SGHNT, CDR2 YYREEE (reference sequence). The CDR3 length is 16 residues. V gave up 5 bases and J gave up 5 bases; unmatched junction bases: 14. In regard to this clone: The antigen is undetermined.

This PCR relied on a set of 60 Vbeta primers and 13 Jbeta primers. The data were produced by immunoSEQ multiplex PCR, yet TCRdb's version contains in-frame clones alone and is incomplete. In the table there are under 200,000 clones, around 83% of which are singletons. This receptor was obtained from a girl aged 2 to 10 in good health and CMV-seropositive. Sample: PBMCs. The chain has TRBV5-4 and TRBJ1-2; 8 bases map to TRBD1. This CDR3 reads CASSRAAGGAGYGYTF. The CDR3 coding sequence is TGTGCCAGCAGTCGTGCGGCAGGGGGCGCCGGGTATGGCTACACCTTC.